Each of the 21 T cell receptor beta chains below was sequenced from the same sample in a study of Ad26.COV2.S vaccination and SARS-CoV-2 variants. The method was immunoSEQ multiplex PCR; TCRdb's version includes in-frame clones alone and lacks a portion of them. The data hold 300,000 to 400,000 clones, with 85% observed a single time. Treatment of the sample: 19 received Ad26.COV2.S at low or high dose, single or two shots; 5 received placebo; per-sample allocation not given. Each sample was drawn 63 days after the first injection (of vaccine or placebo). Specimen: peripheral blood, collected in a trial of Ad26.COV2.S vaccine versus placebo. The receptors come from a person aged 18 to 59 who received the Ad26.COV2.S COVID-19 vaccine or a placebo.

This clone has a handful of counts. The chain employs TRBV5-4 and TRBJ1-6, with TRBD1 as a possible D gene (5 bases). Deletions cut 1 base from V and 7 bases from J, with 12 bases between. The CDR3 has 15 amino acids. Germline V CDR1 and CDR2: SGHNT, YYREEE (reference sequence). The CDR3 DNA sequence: TGTGCCAGCAGCTTGCAGCAGGGCAAGAATTCACCCCTCCACTTT. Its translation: CASSLQQGKNSPLHF.

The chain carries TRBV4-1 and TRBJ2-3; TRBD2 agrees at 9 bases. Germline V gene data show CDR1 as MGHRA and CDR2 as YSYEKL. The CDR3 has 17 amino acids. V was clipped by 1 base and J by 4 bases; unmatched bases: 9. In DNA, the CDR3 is TGCGCCAGCAGCCAAGCGCGGACTAGCGACGGGGCAGATACGCAGTATTTT. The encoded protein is CASSQARTSDGADTQYF.

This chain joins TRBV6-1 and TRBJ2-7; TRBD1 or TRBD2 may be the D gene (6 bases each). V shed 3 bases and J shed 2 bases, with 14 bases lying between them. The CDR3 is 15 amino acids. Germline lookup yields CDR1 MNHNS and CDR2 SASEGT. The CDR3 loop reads CASSEGGPLTYEQYF. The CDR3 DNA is TGTGCCAGCAGTGAGGGGGGCCCTCTTACCTACGAGCAGTACTTC.

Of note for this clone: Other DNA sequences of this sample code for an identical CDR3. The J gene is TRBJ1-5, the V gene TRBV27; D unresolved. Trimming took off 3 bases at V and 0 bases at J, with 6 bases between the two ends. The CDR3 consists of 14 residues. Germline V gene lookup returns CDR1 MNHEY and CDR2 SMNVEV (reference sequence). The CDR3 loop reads CASSLFGSNQPQHF. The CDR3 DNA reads TGTGCCAGCAGTTTGTTTGGTAGCAATCAGCCCCAGCATTTT.

CDR3 amino acids: CASSSIQGLVTETQYF. CDR3 coding DNA: TGTGCCAGCAGCTCGATACAAGGACTGGTGACAGAGACCCAGTACTTC. This chain uses TRBV5-8 with TRBJ2-5; D is perhaps TRBD2 (5 bases). Trimming cost V 3 bases and J 4 bases, with 19 bases left between them. CDR3 length: 16 amino acids. Germline CDR1 reads SGHTS; CDR2 reads YDEGEE.

The chain's CDR3 is CASSSTDTYNEQFF. CDR3 sequence (DNA): TGTGCCAGCAGCTCGACGGATACCTACAATGAGCAGTTCTTC. The genes are TRBV6-5 and TRBJ2-1; D call uncertain. The CDR3 loop spans 14 amino acids. Germline assignment: CDR1 MNHEY and CDR2 SVGAGI. With 6 bases removed from V and 2 bases from J, the gap between germline ends came to 11 bases.

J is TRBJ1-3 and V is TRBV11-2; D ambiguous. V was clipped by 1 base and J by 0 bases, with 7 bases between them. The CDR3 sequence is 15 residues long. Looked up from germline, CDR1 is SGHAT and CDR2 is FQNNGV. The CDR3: CASSLVAASGNTIYF. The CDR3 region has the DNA TGTGCCAGCAGCTTAGTGGCAGCCTCTGGAAACACCATATATTTT.

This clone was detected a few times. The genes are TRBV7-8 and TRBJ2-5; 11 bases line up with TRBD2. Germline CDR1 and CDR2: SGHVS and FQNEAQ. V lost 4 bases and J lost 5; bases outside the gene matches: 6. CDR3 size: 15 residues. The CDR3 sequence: CASSYSGGEQETQYF. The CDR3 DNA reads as TGTGCCAGCAGCTATAGCGGGGGGGAGCAGGAGACCCAGTACTTC.

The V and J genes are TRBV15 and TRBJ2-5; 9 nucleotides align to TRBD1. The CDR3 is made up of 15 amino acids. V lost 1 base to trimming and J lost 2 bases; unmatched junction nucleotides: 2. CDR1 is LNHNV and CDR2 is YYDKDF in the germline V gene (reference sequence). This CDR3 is CATSRVGTGQETQYF. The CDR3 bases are TGTGCCACCAGCAGAGTCGGGACAGGGCAAGAGACCCAGTACTTC.

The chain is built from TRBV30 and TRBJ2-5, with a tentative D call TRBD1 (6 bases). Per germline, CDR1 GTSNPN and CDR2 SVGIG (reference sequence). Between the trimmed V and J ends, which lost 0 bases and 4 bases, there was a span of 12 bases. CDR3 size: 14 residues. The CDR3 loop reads CAWSVLLGGETQYF. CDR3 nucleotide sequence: TGTGCCTGGAGTGTACTGCTAGGGGGAGAGACCCAGTACTTC.

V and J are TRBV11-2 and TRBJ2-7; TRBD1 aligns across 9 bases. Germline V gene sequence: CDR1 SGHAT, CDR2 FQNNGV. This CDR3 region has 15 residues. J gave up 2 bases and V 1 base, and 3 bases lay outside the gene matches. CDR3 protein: CASSLVRQGAYEQYF. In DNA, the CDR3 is TGTGCCAGCAGCTTAGTGAGACAGGGGGCCTACGAGCAGTACTTC.

The CDR3 coding sequence is TGTGCCAGCAGTTCCAACGCGGGGGGCCAGTACAATGAGCAGTTCTTC. It encodes CASSSNAGGQYNEQFF. V gene TRBV5-4 combines with J gene TRBJ2-1, with 8 bases that match TRBD2. J gave up 4 bases and V 5 bases, and 11 bases lay outside the gene matches. Germline V gene lookup returns CDR1 SGHNT and CDR2 YYREEE (reference sequence). This CDR3 is 16 amino acids long.

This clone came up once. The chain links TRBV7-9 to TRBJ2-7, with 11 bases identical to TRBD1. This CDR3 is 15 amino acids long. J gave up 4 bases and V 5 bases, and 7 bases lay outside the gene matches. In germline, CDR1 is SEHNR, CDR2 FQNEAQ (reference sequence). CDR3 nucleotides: TGTGCCAGCAGCCACGGACAGGGGGCTACGTACGAGCAGTACTTC. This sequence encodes CASSHGQGATYEQYF.

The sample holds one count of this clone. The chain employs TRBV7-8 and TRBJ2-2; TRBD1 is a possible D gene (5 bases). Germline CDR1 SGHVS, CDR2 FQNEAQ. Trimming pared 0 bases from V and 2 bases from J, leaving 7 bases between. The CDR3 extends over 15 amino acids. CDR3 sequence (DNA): TGTGCCAGCAGCTTAGCGGGGCTTAACACCGGGGAGCTGTTTTTT. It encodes CASSLAGLNTGELFF.

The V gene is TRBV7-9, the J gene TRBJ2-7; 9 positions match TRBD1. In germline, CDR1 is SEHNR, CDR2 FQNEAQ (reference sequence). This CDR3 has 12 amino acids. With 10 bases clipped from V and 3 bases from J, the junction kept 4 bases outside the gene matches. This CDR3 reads CATRQGDYEQYF. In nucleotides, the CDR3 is TGTGCCACCAGACAGGGGGACTACGAGCAGTACTTC.

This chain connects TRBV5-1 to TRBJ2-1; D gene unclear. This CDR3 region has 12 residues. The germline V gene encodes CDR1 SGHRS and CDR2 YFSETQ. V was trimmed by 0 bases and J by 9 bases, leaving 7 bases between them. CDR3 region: CASSLVALEQFF. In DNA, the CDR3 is TGCGCCAGCAGCTTGGTAGCTCTTGAGCAGTTCTTC.

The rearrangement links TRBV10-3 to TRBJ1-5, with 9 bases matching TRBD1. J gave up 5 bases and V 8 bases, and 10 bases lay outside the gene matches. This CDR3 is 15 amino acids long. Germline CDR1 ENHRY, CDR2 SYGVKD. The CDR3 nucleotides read TGTGCCATCGGATTGGGACAGGGTCGGGATCAGCCCCAGCATTTT. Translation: CAIGLGQGRDQPQHF.

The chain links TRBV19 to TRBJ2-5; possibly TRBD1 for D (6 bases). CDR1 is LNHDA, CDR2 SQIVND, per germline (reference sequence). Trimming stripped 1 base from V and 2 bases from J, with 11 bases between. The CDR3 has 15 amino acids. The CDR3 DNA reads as TGTGCCAGTAGTATAGCCGGGACATTTCAAGAGACCCAGTACTTC. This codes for CASSIAGTFQETQYF. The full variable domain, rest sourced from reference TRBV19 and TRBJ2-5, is DGGITQSPKYLFRKEGQNVTLSCEQNLNHDAMYWYRQDPGQGLRLIYYSQIVNDFQKGDIAEGYSVSREKKESFPLTVTSAQKNPTAFYLCASSIAGTFQETQYFGPGTRLLVL.

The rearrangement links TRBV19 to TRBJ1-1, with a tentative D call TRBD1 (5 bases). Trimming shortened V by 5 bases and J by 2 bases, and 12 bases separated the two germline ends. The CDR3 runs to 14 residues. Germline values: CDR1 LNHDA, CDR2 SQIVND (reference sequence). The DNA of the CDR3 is TGTGCCAGTAGTCCCGGGACGGTCAACACTGAAGCTTTCTTT. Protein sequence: CASSPGTVNTEAFF. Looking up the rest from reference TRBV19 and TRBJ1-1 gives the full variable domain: DGGITQSPKYLFRKEGQNVTLSCEQNLNHDAMYWYRQDPGQGLRLIYYSQIVNDFQKGDIAEGYSVSREKKESFPLTVTSAQKNPTAFYLCASSPGTVNTEAFFGQGTRLTVV.

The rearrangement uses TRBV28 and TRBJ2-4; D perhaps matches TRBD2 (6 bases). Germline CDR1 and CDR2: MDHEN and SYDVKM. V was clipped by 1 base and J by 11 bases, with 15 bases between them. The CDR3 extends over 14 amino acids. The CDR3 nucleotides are TGTGCCAGCAGTTTATTCATCGGGGGTCAAGTTCAGTACTTC. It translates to CASSLFIGGQVQYF.

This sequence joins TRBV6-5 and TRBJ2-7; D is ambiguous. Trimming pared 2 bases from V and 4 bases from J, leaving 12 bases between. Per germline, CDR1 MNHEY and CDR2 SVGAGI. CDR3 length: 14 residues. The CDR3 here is CASSYTDKDYEQYF. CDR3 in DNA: TGTGCCAGCAGTTACACGGATAAAGATTACGAGCAGTACTTC.